This TCR beta chain was captured by sequencing in a study of T cell therapy after organ transplantation. Study overall: About 20% of the ten patients were classed as nonresponders. A median of 1.92 x 10^8 CMV-specific T cells was infused in 2 to 6 doses.

As regards this clone: Its antigen is unknown.

The study, taken as a whole, reports: CD8 clonality fold change after therapy inversely tracked pretherapy clonality. Low CD8+ T cell yield possibly reduced coverage, hiding nonresponder expansions.

Produced via immunoSEQ multiplex PCR; TCRdb's table is partial and in-frame only. The sample shows over 2,000 clones, roughly nine tenths of them seen only once. Germline V CDR1 and CDR2: SGHTA, FQGTGA. The CDR3 has 16 residues. Trimming stripped 0 bases from V and 1 base from J, with 11 bases between. The material was CD8+ T cells from blood, obtained before autologous CMV-specific T cell therapy. This TCR was sampled from a human patient who had received a solid organ transplant and had CMV disease. V is TRBV7-3 and J is TRBJ2-3; the D gene is possibly TRBD2 (5 bases). CDR3 DNA: TGTGCCAGCAGCTTAACGGTGGACTTTCGCACAGATACGCAGTATTTT. This sequence encodes CASSLTVDFRTDTQYF.